This T cell receptor (beta chain) originates from a study of regulatory T cells in long-lasting Graves disease (dated by TCRdb to the early 2020s). In terms of the full investigation: In the newly diagnosed Graves' disease group, patients had been taking antithyroid drugs for less than 3 months. A total of 35 or so samples were covered by TCR sequencing, comprising some 13 persistent and around 20 newly diagnosed Graves' disease patients. Persistent Graves' disease patients were compared with newly diagnosed Graves' disease patients by peripheral blood TCR sequencing and RNA sequencing. The study took place in China and was registered as a clinical trial.

This clonotype was seen ten or more times. Its antigen is unknown. Per-nucleotide qualities are absent, and no much larger clonotype sits a single base away. Interpreted using the paper, the time point label stands for: newly diagnosed GD, antithyroid drugs for less than 3 months. For both TCR sequencing and RNA sequencing, RNA was extracted from PBMCs using TRIzol. Graves' disease was diagnosed according to American Thyroid Association guidelines. Recruitment of patients was carried out at an endocrinology department in Xi'an, China. Each patient gave 8.5 to 9.5 milliliters of peripheral blood, collected in an EDTA anticoagulant tube. Ficoll Paque Plus density gradient separation was used to isolate PBMCs, and no additional T cell sorting was done. RNA quality was checked with an Agilent 2100 Bioanalyzer and agarose gel, and concentration with a NanoDrop 2000. V is cut back by 6 bases and J by 9 bases, with 11 bases in the junction unmatched. From cysteine to phenylalanine, the CDR3 is 15 amino acids long. Only CDR3 DNA remains: 45 bases, in frame from the first base. Based on the germline V gene, the CDR1 and CDR2 sequences are MNHNS and SASEGT.

Overall study results and their limits: TRBV28, TRBJ1-2 and TRBJ2-5 were preferentially used in persistent disease, while TRBV20-1 and TRBJ2-1 were favored in newly diagnosed disease. The authors noted that the small sample size was a limitation that may lower accuracy. Patients with persistent disease shared more public clonotypes (about 2,700) than newly diagnosed patients did (966). Because the primary lesion, thyroid tissue, could not be accessed, the study looked at peripheral blood alone. Only the TCR beta chain was sequenced and analyzed. Lower TCR Shannon entropy and fewer highly expanded clones were observed in persistent Graves' disease patients than in newly diagnosed patients, which suggested clonal expansion.

The method behind the library was multiplex PCR. TCRdb lists the instrument as Illumina HiSeq 4000. CDR3 regions were amplified by Arm-PCR with iRepertoire HTBI primers to construct TCR beta libraries. Gel purification was performed on PCR products prior to sequencing. As for the authors' bioinformatics: A total of some 65 TRBV and some 13 TRBJ segments were identified across samples and were used for gene usage analysis of CDR3 amino acid clonotypes. COPE and FqMerger were used to merge the filtered high-quality paired reads into contigs. BLAST was used to align contigs to the IMGT TRBV, TRBD and TRBJ reference genes, and CDR3 was defined following IMGT. Any clonotype with a frequency above 0.1% was counted as a highly expanded clone. Shannon entropy served as the measure of repertoire diversity, while the Gini coefficient captured V-J evenness. Clonotypes shared by more than one individual were considered public. In-frame beta chains were kept once TCRdb had trimmed the public reads at Q25 with fastp and called clones with MiXCR. Each entry is one CDR3 protein sequence, shown with its most common DNA and genes. The V and J calls shown here were made by TCRdb, not taken from the authors' results. Here the sample has under 300,000 distinct CDR3 sequences; about 16% occur a single time. About 20% of the sample belongs to the ten largest clones.

The sequence derives from a female donor with Graves disease. The rearrangement combines TRBV6-1 with TRBJ2-1; TRBD1 matches 10 bases in the middle. The sample consisted of peripheral blood mononuclear cells (PBMCs), taken at new diagnosis, from a patient treated with antithyroid drugs. DNA sequence: TGTGCCAGCAGACCTCGGGACAGGGGTGTCAGTGAGCAGTTCTTC. Its translation reads: CASRPRDRGVSEQFF.